This T cell receptor (beta chain) was sequenced for a study of CD8+CD57+ T cells in acquired aplastic anemia. Study-level findings and limits: For CD8+ Simpson's diversity, patients and controls showed no significant difference.

Previously, flow cytometry had revealed CD8+CD57+ cell expansion in the patients chosen for sequencing. Genomic DNA acted as the template from which TCR beta VDJ combination and CDR3 sequence profiling were carried out. TCRdb re-derived calls from the reads in MiXCR, one entry per CDR3 protein. The data hold approximately 220,000 distinct CDR3 sequences, with almost 50% observed a single time. Per germline, CDR1 KGHDR and CDR2 SFDVKD. V was cut by 5 bases and J by 4 bases, with 11 bases left in between. The CDR3 totals 14 residues. About this clonotype itself: Its antigen is unknown.

This TCR was sampled from a human donor with aplastic anemia. The sample taken for sequencing was sorted CD4+, CD8+, or CD8+CD57+ T cells (not recorded which) from PBMCs. The chain employs TRBV24-1 and TRBJ2-1; no firm D call. The CDR3 sequence: CATSVGARYNEQFF. The CDR3 coding sequence is TGTGCCACCAGTGTTGGTGCGAGGTACAATGAGCAGTTCTTC.